This T cell receptor beta chain was captured by sequencing in a study of cytomegalovirus exposure and HLA in healthy donors. The PCR contained 60 Vbeta and 13 Jbeta primers. Sequencing was performed with immunoSEQ multiplex PCR; in TCRdb, only in-frame clones are kept and a portion is missing. The sample carries roughly 90,000 clones, roughly 80% recorded once. The ends were cut back, 5 bases at V and 0 bases at J, with 12 bases in the middle. Germline CDR1 LNHDA, CDR2 SQIVND (reference sequence). This CDR3 comprises 15 residues. Specimen: PBMCs. The chain uses TRBV19 and TRBJ2-3, with D unresolved. This receptor was taken from a woman in her thirties or forties in good health and CMV-seropositive. The CDR3 reads CASSSFFSSTDTQYF. CDR3 DNA: TGTGCCAGTAGTTCTTTCTTTTCTAGCACAGATACGCAGTATTTT.